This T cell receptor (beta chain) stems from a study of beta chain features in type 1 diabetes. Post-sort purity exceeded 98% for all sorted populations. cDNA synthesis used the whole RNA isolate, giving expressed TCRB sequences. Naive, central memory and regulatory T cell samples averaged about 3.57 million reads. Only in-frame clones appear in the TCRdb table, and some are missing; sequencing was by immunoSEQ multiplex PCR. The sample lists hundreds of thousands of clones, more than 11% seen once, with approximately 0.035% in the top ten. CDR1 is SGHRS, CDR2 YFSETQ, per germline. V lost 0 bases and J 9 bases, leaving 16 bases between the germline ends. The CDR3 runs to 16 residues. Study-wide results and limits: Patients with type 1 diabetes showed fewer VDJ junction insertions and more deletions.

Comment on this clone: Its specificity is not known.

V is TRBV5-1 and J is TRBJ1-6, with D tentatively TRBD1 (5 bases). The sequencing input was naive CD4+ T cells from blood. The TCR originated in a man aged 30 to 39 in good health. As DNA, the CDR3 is TGCGCCAGCAGCTTGGCTGGGCCAGAAAGGGGTTCACCCCTCCACTTT. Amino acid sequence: CASSLAGPERGSPLHF. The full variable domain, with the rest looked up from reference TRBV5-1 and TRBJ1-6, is KAGVTQTPRYLIKTRGQQVTLSCSPISGHRSVSWYQQTPGQGLQFLFEYFSETQRNKGNFPGRFSGRQFSNSRSEMNVSTLELGDSALYLCASSLAGPERGSPLHFGNGTRLTVT.